The 10 T cell receptor beta chains below were found in one sample sequenced in a study of blood T cell repertoires in COVID-19 (TCRdb year 2020). Libraries were constructed by the immunoSEQ multiplex PCR assay. This is the immuneACCESS table as TCRdb keeps it, with only in-frame sequences that have V and J called. A part of the clones is gone; compared with another copy, unresolved V genes explain less than half, and the rest is unexplained. For this sample the table gives 300,000 or so clones, of which more than 75% were detected only once. The ten largest account for approximately 0.93% of the sample. The sequenced sample was PBMCs or T cells enriched from blood (not recorded which). All receptors come from a woman younger than 45 who had recovered from COVID-19.

This clone occurred a few times. The rearrangement links TRBV6-5 to TRBJ2-2, with 8 bases matching TRBD2. Germline trimming cut 2 bases from V and 4 bases from J; bases unmatched to any gene: 3. CDR1 and CDR2 (germline): MNHEY, SVGAGI. This CDR3 has 15 amino acids. CDR3 DNA sequence: TGTGCCAGCAGTTACAGTCGGGGGGGCACCGGGGAGCTGTTTTTT. Amino acid sequence: CASSYSRGGTGELFF.

The chain couples TRBV9 to TRBJ2-5, with D uncertain. Per the germline V gene, CDR1 is SGDLS and CDR2 is YYNGEE. CDR3 size: 14 residues. Deletions cut 3 bases from V and 4 bases from J, with 13 bases between. The DNA for the CDR3 is TGTGCCAGCAGCGCGTATCTAGTAGGAGAGACCCAGTACTTC. Residues: CASSAYLVGETQYF.

The chain carries TRBV18 and TRBJ1-2; 10 positions match TRBD1. V lost 4 bases to trimming and J lost 6 bases; unmatched junction nucleotides: 5. Germline CDR1 is KGHSH and CDR2 is LQKENI. This CDR3 has 14 amino acids. CDR3 residues: CASSLGQGMNGYTF. CDR3 DNA sequence: TGTGCCAGCTCACTGGGACAGGGGATGAATGGCTACACCTTC.

The chain has TRBV24-1 and TRBJ2-5; the match to TRBD1 covers 7 bases. Trimming removed 9 bases from V and 5 bases from J; junction bases left unmatched: 14. CDR3 size: 15 residues. The germline CDR1 and CDR2 sequences are KGHDR and SFDVKD. The chain's CDR3 is CATATPTGAGETQYF. Written as DNA, the CDR3 is TGTGCCACCGCCACCCCTACAGGGGCAGGGGAGACCCAGTACTTC.

The chain's CDR3 is CASSFEGANEQYF. In DNA form, the CDR3 reads TGCGCCAGCAGCTTCGAGGGGGCAAACGAGCAGTACTTC. The genes are TRBV5-1 and TRBJ2-7; 7 bases map to TRBD1. V shed 2 bases and J 5 bases; nucleotides not matched to a gene: 4. The CDR3 has 13 amino acids. Germline V gene lookup returns CDR1 SGHRS and CDR2 YFSETQ.

The rearrangement joins TRBV19 to TRBJ1-2; D not certain. In germline, CDR1 is LNHDA, CDR2 SQIVND (reference sequence). V was trimmed by 2 bases and J by 8 bases, leaving 18 bases between them. This CDR3 has 15 amino acids. CDR3 sequence (DNA): TGTGCCAGTAGTATACGTCCCCCGGCTGGAGCGGGCTACACCTTC. As protein: CASSIRPPAGAGYTF.

This rearrangement joins TRBV3-1 (or the pseudogene TRBV3-2) to TRBJ1-1; D ambiguous. Trimming left V 5 bases short and J 0 bases short, with 7 bases between. The CDR3 loop spans 13 amino acids. The germline V gene has CDR1 LGHDT and CDR2 YNNKEL (reference sequence). The CDR3 sequence is CASSSNMNTEAFF. CDR3 sequence (DNA): TGTGCCAGCAGCAGTAACATGAACACTGAAGCTTTCTTT.

Details on this clone: Within the sample, other DNA sequences also encode this same CDR3. V gene TRBV19 combines with J gene TRBJ1-1; D call uncertain. V was cut by 4 bases and J by 1 base, with 4 bases left in between. Per the germline V gene, CDR1 is LNHDA and CDR2 is SQIVND (reference sequence). There are 12 residues in the CDR3. CDR3 region: CASSRQNTEAFF. The CDR3 DNA is TGTGCCAGTAGTAGACAGAACACTGAAGCTTTCTTT.

The rearrangement uses TRBV5-4 and TRBJ1-2, with TRBD1 identical over 7 bases. The V and J ends lost 5 bases and 2 bases, in that order; junction bases with no gene match: 6. This CDR3 spans 14 amino acids. Germline V lookup: CDR1 SGHNT, CDR2 YYREEE (reference sequence). CDR3 DNA: TGTGCCAGCAGGTGGGAAGGGGGCAACTATGGCTACACCTTC. This gives the protein CASRWEGGNYGYTF.

This chain uses TRBV10-3 with TRBJ1-1; 9 bases are shared with TRBD1. Germline CDR1 is ENHRY and CDR2 is SYGVKD. CDR3 length: 14 residues. V was clipped by 4 bases and J by 3 bases; unmatched bases: 3. The CDR3 bases are TGTGCCATCAGTGGGACAGGGGTCGACACTGAAGCTTTCTTT. This codes for CAISGTGVDTEAFF.